Below are 27 T cell receptor beta chains sequenced from a single sample in a study of cytomegalovirus exposure and HLA in healthy donors. PCR involved 60 Vbeta and 13 Jbeta primers. TCRdb keeps only in-frame clones here, not all; method: immunoSEQ multiplex PCR. The sample holds about 140,000 clones; 78% are singletons and the top ten take about 2.9%. Sample: PBMCs. These receptors originate from a female donor in good health and CMV-seronegative.

The chain has TRBV29-1 and TRBJ1-1; D may be TRBD1 (5 bases). CDR1 SQVTM and CDR2 ANQGSEA come from the germline V gene. V was trimmed by 4 bases and J by 5 bases, leaving 17 bases between them. The CDR3 consists of 14 residues. In DNA, the CDR3 is TGCAGCGTTGCAGGGTACGGAGTTAGTACTGAAGCTTTCTTT. Translating gives CSVAGYGVSTEAFF.

The chain uses TRBV30 and TRBJ2-7; 11 bases are a match to TRBD1. The CDR3 spans 14 residues. Per germline, CDR1 GTSNPN and CDR2 SVGIG (reference sequence). The trim removed 5 bases at V and 3 bases at J, leaving 6 bases unmatched. CDR3 region: CAWATGTGGYEQYF. CDR3 sequence (DNA): TGTGCCTGGGCCACCGGGACAGGGGGCTACGAGCAGTACTTC.

The chain recombines TRBV6-4 with TRBJ2-3; 10 nucleotides align to TRBD2. This CDR3 is built from 15 residues. Trimming cost V 8 bases and J 8 bases; bases outside gene matches: 13. Germline V CDR1 and CDR2: MRHNA, SNTAGT. CDR3 region: CASAPRAGGPVTQYF. The CDR3 nucleotides are TGTGCCAGCGCCCCTAGAGCGGGGGGGCCGGTTACGCAGTATTTT.

This clone was picked up many times. The chain links TRBV4-2 to TRBJ2-1; 8 bases are a match to TRBD1. V shed 4 bases and J 5 bases; nucleotides not matched to a gene: 10. There are 16 residues in the CDR3. CDR1 and CDR2 from the germline V gene are LGHNA and YNFKEQ. This chain's CDR3 is CASSLGEGTGDNEQFF. In DNA, the CDR3 is TGTGCCAGCAGCCTTGGTGAGGGGACAGGAGACAATGAGCAGTTCTTC.

This clone occurred a few times. The chain couples TRBV4-2 to TRBJ1-4; D is unresolved. CDR3 length: 14 residues. V lost 4 bases and J lost 10, with 16 bases in between. Looked up from germline, CDR1 is LGHNA and CDR2 is YNFKEQ. In DNA form, the CDR3 reads TGTGCCAGCAGCCCTACGGGATCGGGAGGAAAACTGTTTTTT. This sequence encodes CASSPTGSGGKLFF.

The chain carries TRBV5-1 and TRBJ2-5; 8 bases fit TRBD2. Per germline, CDR1 SGHRS and CDR2 YFSETQ. Trimming took 4 bases from V and 4 from J; bases not matched to a gene: 12. This CDR3 is built from 16 residues. The chain's CDR3 is CASSTSLAGRGETQYF. The CDR3 DNA reads as TGCGCCAGCAGCACGAGTCTAGCGGGCCGGGGAGAGACCCAGTACTTC.

With respect to this clone: Germline and junction disagree at one end, which may indicate a read error. The gene calls are TRBV5-6 and TRBJ1-6, with a tentative D call TRBD1 (6 bases). Germline V gives CDR1 SGHDT, CDR2 YYEEEE. The CDR3 covers 15 residues. In DNA form, the CDR3 reads TGTGCCAGCCGCGGCCATGGCAGGGGTAATTCACCCCTCCGCTTT. Its protein product is CASRGHGRGNSPLRF.

The chain combines TRBV5-4 with TRBJ1-5; a weak D match, TRBD1 (6 bases). The CDR3 loop spans 14 amino acids. V lost 1 base and J 7 bases, leaving 12 bases between the germline ends. Germline V gives CDR1 SGHNT, CDR2 YYREEE (reference sequence). CDR3 coding DNA: TGTGCCAGCAGCTTGAGGAACAGGGCGCAGCCCCAGCATTTT. It encodes CASSLRNRAQPQHF.

The chain carries TRBV6-6 and TRBJ2-1; TRBD2 matches at 7 bases. The V and J ends lost 0 bases and 5 bases, in that order; junction bases with no gene match: 7. From germline, CDR1 is MNHNY and CDR2 SVGAGI (reference sequence). This CDR3 spans 16 amino acids. CDR3 DNA: TGTGCCAGCAGTTACTCGGCGGGAGTAGGGGACAATGAGCAGTTCTTC. It encodes CASSYSAGVGDNEQFF.

This clone was recorded only once. The rearrangement joins TRBV27 to TRBJ1-4; TRBD1 is a possible D gene (6 bases). The V gene lost 1 base and the J gene lost 8 bases, with 23 bases spanning the gap. CDR1 and CDR2 from the germline V gene are MNHEY and SMNVEV (reference sequence). The CDR3 runs to 18 residues. The CDR3: CASSLWGGGGRPREKLFF. CDR3 nucleotides: TGTGCCAGCAGTTTATGGGGGGGCGGTGGACGCCCTAGGGAAAAACTGTTTTTT.

The gene calls are TRBV7-9 and TRBJ1-3; the D gene is possibly TRBD1 (5 bases). The length of the CDR3 is 18 residues. Looked up from germline, CDR1 is SEHNR and CDR2 is FQNEAQ (reference sequence). V was shortened by 4 bases and J by 0 bases, with 19 bases between the two germline ends. The CDR3 nucleotides are TGTGCCAGCAGCTCCTCACAGGCCAAGTTCTACTCTGGAAACACCATATATTTT. It encodes CASSSSQAKFYSGNTIYF.

This clone showed up just a few times. V usage is TRBV29-1 and J usage is TRBJ2-1; no definite D call. V lost 2 bases and J lost 10, with 9 bases in between. Germline values: CDR1 SQVTM, CDR2 ANQGSEA. The CDR3 spans 11 residues. CDR3 nucleotides: TGCAGCGTTGAACGGGTAGGAGAGCAGTTCTTC. Protein: CSVERVGEQFF.

J is TRBJ2-3 and V is TRBV9; tentative D call: TRBD2 (7 bases). The CDR3 loop spans 16 amino acids. In germline, CDR1 is SGDLS, CDR2 YYNGEE. Trimming pared 4 bases from V and 6 bases from J, leaving 21 bases between. Here the CDR3 reads CASSSRGGGGWDTQYF. In DNA form, the CDR3 reads TGTGCCAGCAGCTCCCGTGGAGGGGGGGGCTGGGATACGCAGTATTTT.

The chain uses TRBV5-1 and TRBJ2-7, with 8 nucleotides matching TRBD1. With V trimmed by 4 bases and J by 4 bases, 7 bases remained unmatched. From germline, CDR1 is SGHRS and CDR2 YFSETQ. The length of the CDR3 is 14 residues. This CDR3 reads CASSLGQGWYEQYF. The CDR3 DNA reads as TGCGCCAGCAGCCTAGGACAGGGTTGGTACGAGCAGTACTTC.

This clone was seen a handful of times. The chain recombines TRBV5-6 with TRBJ2-2; 14 positions match TRBD2. Unmatched junction bases numbered 8, after V lost 2 bases and J lost 11 bases. The length of the CDR3 is 16 residues. CDR1 and CDR2 from the germline V gene are SGHDT and YYEEEE. DNA of the CDR3: TGTGCCAGCAGCTTTCGGGGGACTAGCGGGAGAGTTGAGCTGTTTTTT. Translating gives CASSFRGTSGRVELFF.

This clone was detected only once. The chain carries TRBV5-4 and TRBJ1-2, with 9 bases that match TRBD1. The CDR3 spans 14 residues. Germline V gene sequence: CDR1 SGHNT, CDR2 YYREEE (reference sequence). The J segment lost 6 bases and the V segment lost 1 base, leaving 4 bases of the junction unmatched. The DNA of the CDR3 is TGTGCCAGCAGCTTGACAGGGGGCCTGGATGGCTACACCTTC. Amino acid sequence: CASSLTGGLDGYTF.

This chain connects TRBV9 to TRBJ2-7, with TRBD2 identical over 7 bases. The J segment lost 4 bases and the V segment lost 0 bases, leaving 4 bases of the junction unmatched. In germline, CDR1 is SGDLS, CDR2 YYNGEE. CDR3 size: 14 residues. The CDR3 coding sequence is TGTGCCAGCAGCGTAGGCGGGAGTAGGTACGAGCAGTACTTC. It yields the protein CASSVGGSRYEQYF.

J is TRBJ1-2 and V is TRBV7-8; D remains ambiguous. The germline V gene has CDR1 SGHVS and CDR2 FQNEAQ. V was shortened by 5 bases and J by 8 bases, with 18 bases between the two germline ends. The CDR3 runs to 14 residues. CDR3 coding DNA: TGTGCCAGCAGCCCTATCTCCGCCGGAGGCGGCTACACCTTC. Translated: CASSPISAGGGYTF.

Here the CDR3 DNA reads TGTGCCAGCAGCCAGATTCGAGGTTACAATGAGCAGTTCTTC. As protein: CASSQIRGYNEQFF. The chain recombines TRBV11-2 with TRBJ2-1; D uncertain. Germline assignment: CDR1 SGHAT and CDR2 FQNNGV. The CDR3 has 14 residues. V was trimmed by 5 bases and J by 4 bases, leaving 12 bases between them.

This chain uses TRBV7-3 with TRBJ1-1; D possibly corresponds to TRBD1 (5 bases). The V and J ends lost 0 bases and 5 bases respectively, with 7 bases between them. Germline CDR1 is SGHTA and CDR2 is FQGTGA. This CDR3 region has 13 residues. This chain's CDR3 is CASSLTAGTEAFF. The CDR3 nucleotides read TGTGCCAGCAGCTTAACGGCAGGGACTGAAGCTTTCTTT.

This chain links TRBV15 with TRBJ1-5; D gene uncertain. The CDR3 consists of 14 residues. V shed 5 bases and J shed 6 bases, with 14 bases lying between them. Germline V gives CDR1 LNHNV, CDR2 YYDKDF (reference sequence). CDR3 amino acids: CATSPRGDGQPQHF. The CDR3 DNA reads TGTGCCACCAGCCCACGGGGAGACGGTCAGCCCCAGCATTTT.

The chain combines TRBV5-1 with TRBJ2-2; D may be TRBD2 (6 bases). The CDR3 length is 15 residues. Per germline, CDR1 SGHRS and CDR2 YFSETQ. Trimming shortened V by 0 bases and J by 1 base, and 7 bases separated the two germline ends. The DNA for the CDR3 is TGCGCCAGCAGCTTGGGGGACTTGAACACCGGGGAGCTGTTTTTT. As protein: CASSLGDLNTGELFF.

This sequence joins TRBV5-1 and TRBJ2-3; 9 nucleotides align to TRBD1. From germline, CDR1 is SGHRS and CDR2 YFSETQ. The CDR3 consists of 16 residues. Trimming removed 0 bases from V and 4 bases from J; junction bases left unmatched: 6. CDR3 nucleotide sequence: TGCGCCAGCAGCTTGGCCCCGGACAGGGGAGCAGATACGCAGTATTTT. This gives the protein CASSLAPDRGADTQYF.

CDR3: CAISESAGRGYTF. DNA of the CDR3: TGTGCCATCAGTGAGTCCGCAGGGCGTGGCTACACCTTC. The chain recombines TRBV10-3 with TRBJ1-2; perhaps TRBD1 as D (5 bases). Looked up from germline, CDR1 is ENHRY and CDR2 is SYGVKD. The CDR3 contains 13 residues. The V and J ends lost 0 bases and 7 bases respectively, with 9 bases between them.

This chain connects TRBV9 to TRBJ1-3; possibly TRBD1 for D (5 bases). CDR3 length: 15 residues. The V gene's germline CDR1 is SGDLS and CDR2 YYNGEE. The V end was cut by 0 bases, the J end by 4 bases, with 11 bases between. CDR3 in DNA: TGTGCCAGCAGCGTAGGGTCAGGGCAGGGAAACACCATATATTTT. It translates to CASSVGSGQGNTIYF.

The chain has TRBV4-1 and TRBJ2-3; TRBD2 agrees at 8 bases. The germline V gene encodes CDR1 MGHRA and CDR2 YSYEKL. CDR3 length: 15 residues. V dropped 0 bases and J dropped 11; count of bases not matched to a gene: 10. The CDR3: CASSQDLSGGRRQYF. CDR3 in DNA: TGCGCCAGCAGCCAAGACCTTTCGGGGGGGCGGAGGCAGTATTTT.

The chain combines TRBV28 with TRBJ1-5; 8 nucleotides line up with TRBD1. Germline V lookup: CDR1 MDHEN, CDR2 SYDVKM. J was trimmed by 0 bases and V by 0 bases; bases with no gene match: 7. This CDR3 has 18 amino acids. CDR3 loop: CASSLWGQTGGSNQPQHF. CDR3 nucleotides: TGTGCCAGCAGTTTATGGGGCCAAACAGGGGGTAGCAATCAGCCCCAGCATTTT.